This T cell receptor beta chain is from a study of blood T cell repertoires in COVID-19. Turning to the study itself: The origin of the acute and convalescent COVID-19 samples was the United States, Italy and Spain.

Trimming took 4 bases from V and 3 from J, leaving 8 bases between them. Germline V gives CDR1 SGHVS, CDR2 FNYEAQ. This CDR3 is built from 13 residues. The assay was immunoSEQ multiplex PCR, and TCRdb's table has in-frame clones only and misses some. The data show 150,000 or so clones, about 88% seen once. The sequencing input was peripheral blood. This receptor was taken from a man aged 55-75 years with acute or convalescent COVID-19. The chain carries TRBV7-6 and TRBJ2-3; no firm D call. DNA for the CDR3: TGTGCCAGCAGCTCCCGAGAGACAGATACGCAGTATTTT. Translated: CASSSRETDTQYF.